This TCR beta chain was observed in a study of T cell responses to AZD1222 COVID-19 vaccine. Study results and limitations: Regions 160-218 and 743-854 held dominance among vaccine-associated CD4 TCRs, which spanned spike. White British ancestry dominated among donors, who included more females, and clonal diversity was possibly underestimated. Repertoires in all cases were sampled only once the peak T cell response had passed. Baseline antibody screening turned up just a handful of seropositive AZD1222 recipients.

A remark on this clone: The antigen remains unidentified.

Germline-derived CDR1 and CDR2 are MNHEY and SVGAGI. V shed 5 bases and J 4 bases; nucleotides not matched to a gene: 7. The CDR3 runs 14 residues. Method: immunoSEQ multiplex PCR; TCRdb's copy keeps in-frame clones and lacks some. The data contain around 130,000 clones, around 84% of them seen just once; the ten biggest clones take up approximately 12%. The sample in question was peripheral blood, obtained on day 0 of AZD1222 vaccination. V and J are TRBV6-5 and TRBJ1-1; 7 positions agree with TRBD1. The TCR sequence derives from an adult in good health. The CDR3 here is CASSLQGTGTEAFF. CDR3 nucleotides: TGTGCCAGCAGTCTACAGGGGACCGGCACTGAAGCTTTCTTT.